This TCR beta chain emerged from a study of blood T cell repertoires in COVID-19. About the study: The cDNA or gDNA used as material had been derived from T cells, B-cell-depleted T cells, or PBMCs.

Methods used by the authors: Cell counts per sample came from amplifying reference gene primers. Repertoires were generated with immunoSEQ multiplex PCR, while TCRdb's copy carries only in-frame clones and drops some. Clone size and V and J calls were adopted from that table, with D and trimming inferred from the DNA. The sample comprises about 330,000 clones, more than 75% of which are singletons, and around 1.6% rests with the top ten. Trimming took 4 bases from V and 5 from J, leaving 21 bases between them. Germline lookup yields CDR1 MNHNS and CDR2 SASEGT. The CDR3 is 16 residues long. This receptor was obtained from a woman between 50 and 59 years old with acute or convalescent COVID-19. This chain joins TRBV6-1 and TRBJ2-7, with D unresolved. Sequenced material: peripheral blood. The CDR3 coding sequence is TGTGCCAGCAGTGCGCGCTCGAGCCTCCGGGTTGACGAGCAGTACTTC. Translated, it gives CASSARSSLRVDEQYF.